Listed below are T cell receptor beta chains from one sample, sequenced in a study of cytomegalovirus exposure and HLA in healthy donors. TCRdb's table, derived via immunoSEQ multiplex PCR, lists solely in-frame clones and lacks some. The table lists approximately 170,000 clones, roughly 77% of them singletons. The sample comprised PBMCs. These receptors came from a woman aged 25 to 45 in good health and CMV-seropositive. CDR3s include the opening cysteine and the closing phenylalanine or tryptophan. Fields, in order: J gene, D gene, V gene, clone size, CDR3 DNA, CDR3 protein. The D gene is left open where the match is weak. Clone size is not always given. Where it is, it says once, few, many or a class for expanded clones.

TRBJ2-1 . TRBV15 . TGTGCCACCAGCGCCCCCTCGGGCTACAATGAGCAGTTCTTC CATSAPSGYNEQFF
TRBJ2-7 . TRBV5-4 few TGTGCCAGCAGCTCCGGGGATTCCTACGAGCAGTACTTC CASSSGDSYEQYF
TRBJ2-3 TRBD1 TRBV6-5 once TGTGCCAGCAGTTCCCGACAGGGTAGCACAGATACGCAGTATTTT CASSSRQGSTDTQYF
TRBJ1-1 . TRBV18 . TGTGCCAGCTCACCGATACAGGTTCCCCCCGAAGCTTTCTTT CASSPIQVPPEAFF
TRBJ2-6 . TRBV7-9 . TGTGCCAGCAGCGTCGACACCGACTCTGGGGCCAACGTCCTGACTTTC CASSVDTDSGANVLTF
TRBJ1-2 . TRBV18 . TGTGCCAGCTCACCGGACTTAGGCACTGCTGGTGGCTACACCTTC CASSPDLGTAGGYTF
TRBJ1-2 . TRBV19 . TGTGCCAGTAGTATGGATGCGGGGCCGTGGGGCTACACCTTC CASSMDAGPWGYTF
TRBJ2-1 . TRBV7-8 once TGTGCCAGCAGCCTATGGACATCTAGCTCCTACAATGAGCAGTTCTTC CASSLWTSSSYNEQFF
TRBJ1-1 . TRBV2 few TGTGCCAGCAGTGTGGACAGTGACAAAGCTTTCTTT CASSVDSDKAFF
TRBJ2-7 TRBD1 TRBV6-6 . TGTGCCAGCAGTTACTCGAGGGACAGGGTTGGGGAGCAGTACTTC CASSYSRDRVGEQYF
TRBJ2-2 . TRBV5-6 . TGTGCCAGCAGCTTGGGGTTAAGCCACGGGGAGCTGTTTTTT CASSLGLSHGELFF
TRBJ1-4 TRBD1 TRBV28 . TGTGCCAGCAGTTTGGTCAAGGGCTCAGGGGGAAAACTGTTTTTT CASSLVKGSGGKLFF
TRBJ2-4 TRBD2 TRBV7-6 . TGTGCCAGCAGCCCCTGGGATAGCGGGAGGGCCCAAGCCAAAAACATTCAGTACTTC CASSPWDSGRAQAKNIQYF
TRBJ1-1 . TRBV10-1 once TGCGCCAGCAGTGAGGAGTTTGGGGCCCCTGAAGCTTTCTTT CASSEEFGAPEAFF
TRBJ2-7 TRBD2 TRBV2 once TGTGCCAGCAGTGGACCCGGGACTACTCGAAACGAGCAGTACTTC CASSGPGTTRNEQYF
TRBJ2-7 TRBD2 TRBV25-1 few TGTGCCAGCAGTACGGGAGGGGAGGCCTACGAGCAGTACTTC CASSTGGEAYEQYF
TRBJ2-1 TRBD1 TRBV6-6 . TGTGCCAGCAGTTCCGACAGGGGAAAGCAGTTCTTC CASSSDRGKQFF
TRBJ2-5 . TRBV18 . TGTGCCAGCTCACCACCCACTCCCCTTGCAGAGACCCAGTACTTC CASSPPTPLAETQYF
TRBJ2-7 TRBD1 TRBV18 . TGTGCCAGCGCAAAGGGACAGAACTCCTACGAGCAGTACTTC CASAKGQNSYEQYF
TRBJ2-7 . TRBV29-1 few TGCAGCGTTGCCCCGACAACAACGTCCTACGAGCAGTACTTC CSVAPTTTSYEQYF
TRBJ2-5 TRBD1 TRBV25-1 . TGTGCCAGCAATGGGCCAATTGACAGGGGGCGGGGGGAGACCCAGTACTTC CASNGPIDRGRGETQYF
TRBJ2-7 TRBD1 TRBV2 . TGTGCCAGCAGTGATGGGGAGACAGGGGCGGTCGATCAGTACTTC CASSDGETGAVDQYF